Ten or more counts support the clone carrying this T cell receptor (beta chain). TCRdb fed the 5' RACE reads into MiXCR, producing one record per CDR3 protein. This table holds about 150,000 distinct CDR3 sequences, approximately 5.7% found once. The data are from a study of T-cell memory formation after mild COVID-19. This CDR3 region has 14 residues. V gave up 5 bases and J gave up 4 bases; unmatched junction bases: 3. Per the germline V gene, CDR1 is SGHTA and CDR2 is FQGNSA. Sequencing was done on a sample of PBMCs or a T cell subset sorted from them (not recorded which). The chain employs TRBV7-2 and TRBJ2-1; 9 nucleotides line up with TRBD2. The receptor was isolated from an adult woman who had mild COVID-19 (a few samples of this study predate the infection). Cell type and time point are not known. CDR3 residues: CASSLTSGYNEQFF. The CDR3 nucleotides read TGTGCCAGCAGCCTGACTAGCGGATACAATGAGCAGTTCTTC.